Below are 9 T cell receptor beta chains sequenced from a single sample in a study of siplizumab effects on memory and regulatory T cells. Using immunoSEQ multiplex PCR, the repertoire was profiled, and TCRdb retains in-frame clones only, with some absent. The top ten hold roughly 20% of the sample, which has about 80,000 clones, approximately 95% seen once. Sequencing was carried out using CD8+ T cells sorted from blood. The receptors stem from a human donor in good health.

The rearrangement joins TRBV5-6 to TRBJ1-1; no clear D. This CDR3 has 14 residues. Between the trimmed V and J ends, which lost 0 bases and 0 bases, there was a span of 6 bases. Germline lookup yields CDR1 SGHDT and CDR2 YYEEEE. The CDR3 sequence: CASSLGGMNTEAFF. The CDR3 coding sequence is TGTGCCAGCAGCTTGGGTGGAATGAACACTGAAGCTTTCTTT.

The V gene is TRBV7-2, the J gene TRBJ2-1; D remains ambiguous. CDR3 length: 12 residues. The V end was cut by 1 base, the J end by 10 bases, with 8 bases between. CDR1 is SGHTA and CDR2 is FQGNSA in the germline V gene. The CDR3 nucleotides read TGTGCCAGCAGCTTAGAGGGTCCGGAGCAGTTCTTC. Its translation: CASSLEGPEQFF.

The chain combines TRBV7-9 with TRBJ2-7; D is perhaps TRBD1 or TRBD2 (5 bases each). This CDR3 comprises 13 residues. Germline CDR1 reads SEHNR; CDR2 reads FQNEAQ (reference sequence). The V and J ends lost 5 bases and 5 bases respectively, with 13 bases between them. CDR3 protein: CASSNPGADEQYF. In DNA form, the CDR3 reads TGTGCCAGCAGCAACCCCGGGGCGGACGAGCAGTACTTC.

This chain connects TRBV6-5 to TRBJ1-5; D gene ambiguous. This CDR3 spans 14 amino acids. Trimming removed 1 base from V and 1 base from J, with 5 bases in between. Germline CDR1 and CDR2: MNHEY and SVGAGI. The CDR3 nucleotides are TGTGCCAGCAGTTACTACCGCAGCAATCAGCCCCAGCATTTT. Protein: CASSYYRSNQPQHF.

The sample holds one count of this clone. The rearrangement links TRBV27 to TRBJ2-7; 7 bases match TRBD2. This CDR3 contains 16 residues. V gave up 0 bases and J gave up 2 bases; unmatched junction bases: 7. Germline values: CDR1 MNHEY, CDR2 SMNVEV (reference sequence). CDR3 in DNA: TGTGCCAGCAGTTTATCTTGGCTAGCGGCGACCTACGAGCAGTACTTC. Translated: CASSLSWLAATYEQYF.

The CDR3 region is CASSSTLGWEQFF. For the CDR3, the DNA is TGTGCCAGCAGCTCGACCCTGGGTTGGGAGCAGTTCTTC. The chain joins TRBV7-9 to TRBJ2-1, with D uncertain. The V gene's germline CDR1 is SEHNR and CDR2 FQNEAQ (reference sequence). This CDR3 has 13 residues. V lost 4 bases and J lost 10, with 14 bases in between.

J is TRBJ2-7 and V is TRBV6-1; a possible D gene is TRBD1 (5 bases). The length of the CDR3 is 15 residues. Germline V lookup: CDR1 MNHNS, CDR2 SASEGT. V lost 2 bases and J lost 0, with 11 bases in between. CDR3 bases: TGTGCCAGCAGTGAAAATCCAGACAGCTCCTACGAGCAGTACTTC. Protein product: CASSENPDSSYEQYF.

The chain is built from TRBV18 and TRBJ2-3, with 7 bases identical to TRBD1. V lost 3 bases and J lost 1; bases outside the gene matches: 13. This CDR3 is built from 18 residues. Germline CDR1 is KGHSH and CDR2 is LQKENI. CDR3 coding DNA: TGTGCCAGCTCACCTCTCCTCCCTCGGGACAGAGGCACAGATACGCAGTATTTT. It codes for CASSPLLPRDRGTDTQYF.

The chain has TRBV19 and TRBJ2-1; D gene ambiguous. This CDR3 region has 12 residues. The V end was cut by 2 bases, the J end by 7 bases, with 6 bases between. Germline CDR1 and CDR2: LNHDA and SQIVND (reference sequence). DNA for the CDR3: TGTGCCAGTAGTATACTCGGTAATGAGCAGTTCTTC. Its protein product is CASSILGNEQFF.